A selection of T cell receptor beta chains follows, all from one sample in a study of T cell responses to AZD1222 COVID-19 vaccine. Only in-frame clones appear in the TCRdb table, and some are missing; sequencing was by immunoSEQ multiplex PCR. The sample has approximately 100,000 clones, around 94% seen once. Source: peripheral blood, taken on day 0 of AZD1222 vaccination. Every receptor here comes from an adult in good health. Each CDR3 is given with its conserved first and last residue. D genes are given only for firm matches. Clone size is stated in some rows and not others, as once, few, many or a class when expanded.

V gene: TRBV28
CDR3 length: 20
J gene: TRBJ2-6
clone size: .
D gene: .
CDR3 DNA: TGTGCCAGCAGTTTATCTGGACTGCAGGCAGGCTTCTCTGGGGCCAACGTCCTGACTTTC
CDR3 protein: CASSLSGLQAGFSGANVLTF

V gene: TRBV6-4
CDR3 length: 12
J gene: TRBJ2-3
clone size: once
D gene: .
CDR3 DNA: TGTGCCAGCAGTAATAGGACAGATACGCAGTATTTT
CDR3 protein: CASSNRTDTQYF

V gene: TRBV10-2
CDR3 length: 13
J gene: TRBJ1-1
clone size: .
D gene: TRBD1
CDR3 DNA: TGCGCCAGCAGTGAGCAGGGGGGAACTGAAGCTTTCTTT
CDR3 protein: CASSEQGGTEAFF

V gene: TRBV5-4
CDR3 length: 14
J gene: TRBJ1-4
clone size: .
D gene: .
CDR3 DNA: TGTGCCAGCAGCTATCAGGGACGTTTCGGAAAACTGTTTTTT
CDR3 protein: CASSYQGRFGKLFF

V gene: TRBV19
CDR3 length: 14
J gene: TRBJ2-4
clone size: .
D gene: TRBD2
CDR3 DNA: TGTGCCAGTAGTATGGGAGGGGCTAAAAACATTCAGTACTTC
CDR3 protein: CASSMGGAKNIQYF

V gene: TRBV7-2
CDR3 length: 17
J gene: TRBJ1-1
clone size: .
D gene: .
CDR3 DNA: TGTGCCAGCAGCTTAACCTCGGGCCAGACTATGAACACTGAAGCTTTCTTT
CDR3 protein: CASSLTSGQTMNTEAFF

V gene: TRBV4-2
CDR3 length: 16
J gene: TRBJ2-5
clone size: .
D gene: TRBD2
CDR3 DNA: TGTGCCAGCAGCCCTAGGGCTAGCGGGGACCAAGAGACCCAGTACTTC
CDR3 protein: CASSPRASGDQETQYF

V gene: TRBV14
CDR3 length: 16
J gene: TRBJ1-2
clone size: .
D gene: TRBD1
CDR3 DNA: TGTGCCAGCAGCCAACTCTTATGGGGACAGGACTATGGCTACACCTTC
CDR3 protein: CASSQLLWGQDYGYTF

V gene: TRBV5-6
CDR3 length: 15
J gene: TRBJ1-5
clone size: .
D gene: .
CDR3 DNA: TGTGCCAGCAGCCGGACAGCTACCGGCAATCAGCCCCAGCATTTT
CDR3 protein: CASSRTATGNQPQHF

V gene: TRBV12-3/TRBV12-4
CDR3 length: 13
J gene: TRBJ1-1
clone size: .
D gene: .
CDR3 DNA: TGTGCCAGCACCTGGGGGGGCGGGACTGAAGCTTTCTTT
CDR3 protein: CASTWGGGTEAFF

V gene: TRBV10-2
CDR3 length: 12
J gene: TRBJ2-7
clone size: .
D gene: .
CDR3 DNA: TGCGCCAGCAGTGAGCCGGATTACGAGCAGTACTTC
CDR3 protein: CASSEPDYEQYF

V gene: TRBV15
CDR3 length: 14
J gene: TRBJ2-5
clone size: once
D gene: .
CDR3 DNA: TGTGCCACCAGCAGATCCGACTGGCAAGAGACCCAGTACTTC
CDR3 protein: CATSRSDWQETQYF

V gene: TRBV19
CDR3 length: 15
J gene: TRBJ2-7
clone size: .
D gene: .
CDR3 DNA: TGTGCCAGTAGTATAGTAGGGGGTGGCTCCTACGAGCAGTACTTC
CDR3 protein: CASSIVGGGSYEQYF

V gene: TRBV6-6
CDR3 length: 13
J gene: TRBJ1-1
clone size: few
D gene: .
CDR3 DNA: TGTGCCAGCAGGACAGGTGTGAACACTGAAGCTTTCTTT
CDR3 protein: CASRTGVNTEAFF

V gene: TRBV19
CDR3 length: 13
J gene: TRBJ1-2
clone size: once
D gene: .
CDR3 DNA: TGTGCCAGTAGTCCCCGGACTAACTATGGCTACACCTTC
CDR3 protein: CASSPRTNYGYTF

V gene: TRBV5-1
CDR3 length: 14
J gene: TRBJ2-5
clone size: once
D gene: .
CDR3 DNA: TGCGCCAGCAGCTTGGGACAGCTTCAAGAGACCCAGTACTTC
CDR3 protein: CASSLGQLQETQYF

V gene: TRBV11-2
CDR3 length: 18
J gene: TRBJ2-1
clone size: .
D gene: TRBD2
CDR3 DNA: TGTGCCAGCAGCTTGAGGCTGACTAGCGGGACGTGGGACAATGAGCAGTTCTTC
CDR3 protein: CASSLRLTSGTWDNEQFF

V gene: TRBV3-1/TRBV3-2
CDR3 length: 15
J gene: TRBJ1-1
clone size: .
D gene: .
CDR3 DNA: TGTGCCAGCAGCCCCTCCCGCATAGAGAACACTGAAGCTTTCTTT
CDR3 protein: CASSPSRIENTEAFF

V gene: TRBV6-5
CDR3 length: 15
J gene: TRBJ2-5
clone size: .
D gene: TRBD2
CDR3 DNA: TGTGCCAGCAGTTACTTATCTAGCGGGGGTCAGACCCAGTACTTC
CDR3 protein: CASSYLSSGGQTQYF

V gene: TRBV7-3
CDR3 length: 14
J gene: TRBJ2-5
clone size: .
D gene: .
CDR3 DNA: TGTGCCAGCAGCCAAAGTCGAGGGCGGGAGACCCAGTACTTC
CDR3 protein: CASSQSRGRETQYF

V gene: TRBV5-1
CDR3 length: 14
J gene: TRBJ1-1
clone size: .
D gene: .
CDR3 DNA: TGCGCCAGCAGCTTTAGTGGCTTGAACACTGAAGCTTTCTTT
CDR3 protein: CASSFSGLNTEAFF

V gene: TRBV2
CDR3 length: 18
J gene: TRBJ1-1
clone size: .
D gene: .
CDR3 DNA: TGTGCCAGCAGTGAAGCTGGGCGGTCAGGGTCCCATAGGGCTGAAGCTTTCTTT
CDR3 protein: CASSEAGRSGSHRAEAFF

V gene: TRBV6-1
CDR3 length: 17
J gene: TRBJ1-2
clone size: .
D gene: .
CDR3 DNA: TGTGCCAGCAGTGAACCCAACGCGGTCCGGGCCCCTCTTGGCTACACCTTC
CDR3 protein: CASSEPNAVRAPLGYTF

V gene: TRBV6-1
CDR3 length: 14
J gene: TRBJ1-2
clone size: .
D gene: .
CDR3 DNA: TGTGCCAGCAGTGAAGCCTGGGCCTTGAGGGGCTACACCTTC
CDR3 protein: CASSEAWALRGYTF

V gene: TRBV10-3
CDR3 length: 15
J gene: TRBJ2-3
clone size: .
D gene: TRBD2
CDR3 DNA: TGTGCCATCGGGGGCCGGCGGGGGGGAACAGATACGCAGTATTTT
CDR3 protein: CAIGGRRGGTDTQYF

V gene: TRBV10-1
CDR3 length: 17
J gene: TRBJ2-1
clone size: .
D gene: TRBD2
CDR3 DNA: TGCGCCAGCAGTGACACTTGGGGGGGGAGCTCCTACAATGAGCAGTTCTTC
CDR3 protein: CASSDTWGGSSYNEQFF

V gene: TRBV5-5
CDR3 length: 14
J gene: TRBJ1-3
clone size: .
D gene: .
CDR3 DNA: TGTGCCAGCAGCTCCGGGGCGGGTGGAAACACCATATATTTT
CDR3 protein: CASSSGAGGNTIYF